The sequence of this T cell receptor beta chain was determined in a study of blood T cell repertoires in COVID-19 (TCRdb year 2020). General notes on the study: Samples covering the acute and convalescent phases of COVID-19 were provided by collaborators in the United States, Italy and Spain. The material from the prospective study consisted of cDNA or gDNA derived from T cells, B-cell-depleted T cells, or PBMCs. The dataset comprised deeply sampled blood TCRbeta repertoires from subjects exposed to, actively infected with, or recovered from COVID-19. The repertoires were released in a freely available public database intended as a resource for research on the immune response to SARS-CoV-2. The samples were drawn from two sources: the first 160 participants of the ongoing ImmuneRACE study, and fewer than 1,500 subjects contributed by 6 global collaborators. Sample metadata almost always included a de-identified subject ID, COVID-19 status, age in years and sex. Where available, HLA class I and class II types were taken from metadata supplied by the sample provider and were not determined by assay-based typing.

Study-wide conclusions, independent of this receptor: Clinical and demographic metadata were provided uncurated, with the amount varying by source and participant.

On this clone itself: Its antigen remains undetermined. No base quality values were provided; no much bigger clone lies one nucleotide off.

TCRbeta CDR3 regions were amplified from genomic DNA by means of the immunoSEQ Assay, a bias-controlled multiplex PCR. On the authors' methods: Within the assay, amplification of reference gene primers was used to estimate how many nucleated cells each sample contained. Sequence reads were collapsed and filtered to measure the absolute abundance of every unique TCRbeta CDR3 rearrangement. For each sample, productive Simpson clonality was calculated by taking the square root of Simpson's diversity index across productive rearrangements. TCRdb holds this immuneACCESS table with in-frame rearrangements only. Some clones are missing; in checked studies, unresolved V genes explain under half, and the rest has no known cause. The V and J calls and clone size are taken from that table; D and trimming were inferred from the DNA. This sample has 200,000 or so clones in its table, and approximately 84% of those were observed once. The biggest ten clones account for more than 2.5% of the sample.

The germline V gene (reference sequence) sets CDR1 to SEHNR and CDR2 to FQNEAQ. Deletion took 5 bases off V and 0 bases off J, with a span of 6 bases between the germline ends. The CDR3, from cysteine to phenylalanine, totals 13 residues. Just CDR3 DNA is preserved here, 39 bases in frame from base 1. Samples from volunteer blood donors who had recovered from COVID-19 were contributed by a second Seattle source. Each collaborating institution followed its own protocols to collect whole blood in K2EDTA tubes. For TCRbeta analysis, collaborator samples were shipped as frozen whole blood, as isolated PBMCs, or as DNA extracted from either sample type.

The receptor was derived from a woman aged 30 to 39 who had recovered from COVID-19. The chain was built from TRBV7-9 and TRBJ2-3; the D gene lacks a confident call. Sequencing was performed on peripheral blood. The nucleotide sequence reads as follows: TGTGCCAGCAGCCCGGAGAGCACAGATACGCAGTATTTT. The resulting protein is CASSPESTDTQYF.